This is a list of T cell receptor beta chains from one sample in a study of identical twins. TCRdb re-called the 5' RACE reads with MiXCR, one entry per CDR3 protein. The data hold 450,000 to 500,000 distinct CDR3 sequences, with around an eighth observed a single time. Another study also made use of these data, one on yellow fever vaccine responses in identical twins.

Source material: CD4+ T cells sorted from blood. These receptors came from a young woman in good health. CDR3s include the opening cysteine and the closing phenylalanine or tryptophan. D genes are given only for firm matches. A row's size may be missing; if present it is once, few, many or a size class.

J | V | D | size | CDR3 | DNA
TRBJ1-4 | TRBV5-1 | NA | many | CASSLAGRADEKLFF | TGCGCCAGCAGCTTGGCCGGTAGAGCGGATGAAAAACTGTTTTTT
TRBJ2-7 | TRBV7-9 | NA | NA | CASSPSAVSYEQYF | TGTGCCAGCAGCCCCTCAGCCGTGTCCTACGAGCAGTACTTC
TRBJ2-6 | TRBV30 | TRBD1 | few | CAWSRLTGASGANVLTF | TGTGCCTGGAGTAGACTAACAGGGGCCTCTGGGGCCAACGTCCTGACTTTC
TRBJ2-3 | TRBV7-9 | TRBD2 | few | CASTTRRASGLTDTQYF | TGTGCCAGCACCACCCGAAGGGCTAGCGGTCTCACAGATACGCAGTATTTT
TRBJ2-3 | TRBV5-1 | TRBD2 | many | CASSSGQAGRTDTQYF | TGCGCCAGCAGCTCGGGGCAAGCGGGACGCACAGATACGCAGTATTTT
TRBJ1-4 | TRBV20-1 | NA | NA | CSARQAQGVEKLFF | TGCAGTGCTCGACAGGCGCAGGGAGTTGAAAAACTGTTTTTT
TRBJ2-3 | TRBV29-1 | NA | many | CSATNLGGSTDTQYF | TGCAGCGCGACAAATCTGGGGGGAAGCACAGATACGCAGTATTTT
TRBJ2-5 | TRBV2 | TRBD1 | NA | CASSVQGSQETQYF | TGTGCCAGCAGTGTACAGGGGTCTCAAGAGACCCAGTACTTC
TRBJ2-7 | TRBV3-1 | NA | NA | CASSQSWVESSYEQYF | TGTGCCAGCAGCCAATCTTGGGTTGAGAGCTCCTACGAGCAGTACTTC
TRBJ1-2 | TRBV9 | NA | NA | CASSSPGQRPTNYGYTF | TGTGCCAGCAGCTCCCCTGGGCAGCGGCCCACGAACTATGGCTACACCTTC
TRBJ2-2 | TRBV20-1 | NA | few | CSARDLGQGGGTGELFF | TGCAGTGCTAGAGATTTAGGACAGGGCGGGGGGACCGGGGAGCTGTTTTTT
TRBJ2-4 | TRBV7-2 | NA | NA | CASSQDLPLAKNIQYF | TGTGCCAGCAGCCAGGACCTTCCCCTAGCCAAAAACATTCAGTACTTC
TRBJ2-6 | TRBV4-2 | TRBD2 | NA | CASSQEERGGPGANVLTF | TGTGCCAGCAGCCAAGAGGAGCGGGGGGGCCCTGGGGCCAACGTCCTGACTTTC
TRBJ2-1 | TRBV15 | NA | many | CATSRVLGRENEQFF | TGTGCCACCAGCAGAGTTTTAGGCAGGGAAAATGAGCAGTTCTTC
TRBJ2-2 | TRBV12-3/TRBV12-4 | NA | NA | CASRPLDRGSGELFF | TGTGCCAGCAGACCATTGGACCGGGGGTCCGGGGAGCTGTTTTTT
TRBJ1-1 | TRBV2 | NA | few | CASDLLGGRSTEAFF | TGTGCCAGCGATCTTTTAGGGGGGCGATCCACTGAAGCTTTCTTT
TRBJ2-7 | TRBV6-1 | NA | NA | CASNSPMRGHEQYF | TGTGCCAGCAACTCACCGATGAGGGGCCACGAGCAGTACTTC
TRBJ2-7 | TRBV27 | NA | NA | CASKRYPAYEQYF | TGTGCCAGCAAACGGTACCCCGCCTACGAGCAGTACTTC
TRBJ2-3 | TRBV20-1 | TRBD2 | few | CSAPGLAGVGTQYF | TGCAGTGCGCCGGGACTAGCGGGAGTAGGTACGCAGTATTTT
TRBJ1-1 | TRBV5-1 | NA | few | CASSLVSAFGAFF | TGCGCCAGCAGCTTGGTCTCAGCCTTTGGAGCTTTCTTT
TRBJ2-5 | TRBV12-3/TRBV12-4 | TRBD1 | many | CASSWDRYQETQYF | TGTGCCAGCAGCTGGGACAGGTACCAAGAGACCCAGTACTTC
TRBJ2-3 | TRBV28 | NA | NA | CASSQGLIQYF | TGTGCCAGCAGCCAAGGACTAATCCAGTATTTT
TRBJ1-1 | TRBV20-1 | NA | NA | CSAEAFIGGTEAFF | TGCAGTGCGGAAGCTTTTATTGGGGGGACTGAAGCTTTCTTT
TRBJ1-2 | TRBV20-1 | TRBD1 | NA | CSARATGGYGYTF | TGCAGTGCTAGAGCGACAGGGGGCTATGGCTACACCTTC
TRBJ2-7 | TRBV20-1 | NA | few | CSARAPLGQVGGEQYF | TGCAGTGCTAGAGCCCCTCTGGGCCAGGTGGGAGGCGAGCAGTACTTC
TRBJ2-1 | TRBV14 | TRBD1 | NA | CASSQVSGTGRFNEQFF | TGTGCCAGCAGCCAAGTGTCCGGGACAGGGAGGTTCAATGAGCAGTTCTTC
TRBJ2-7 | TRBV5-1 | TRBD2 | NA | CASGTGGQLLPYEQYF | TGCGCCAGCGGAACGGGAGGGCAGTTGCTTCCCTACGAGCAGTACTTC
TRBJ1-2 | TRBV5-1 | NA | many | CASSFTGSPTTNYGYTF | TGCGCCAGCAGCTTCACAGGGTCCCCCACCACTAACTATGGCTACACCTTC
TRBJ2-2 | TRBV29-1 | NA | many | CSVAMTGNTGELFF | TGCAGCGTTGCCATGACAGGGAACACCGGGGAGCTGTTTTTT
TRBJ2-5 | TRBV6-2/TRBV6-3 | TRBD1 | many | CASSFGQGAGETQYF | TGTGCCAGCAGTTTCGGACAGGGGGCCGGAGAGACCCAGTACTTC
TRBJ1-4 | TRBV15 | NA | NA | CATSVSPATNEKLFF | TGTGCCACCTCAGTGTCCCCCGCAACTAATGAAAAACTGTTTTTT
TRBJ2-7 | TRBV5-6 | NA | few | CASSLGLERISYEQYF | TGTGCCAGCAGCTTGGGACTCGAGCGTATCTCCTACGAGCAGTACTTC
TRBJ1-5 | TRBV20-1 | NA | NA | CSARLSGSDQPQHF | TGCAGTGCTAGACTTTCCGGGTCGGATCAGCCCCAGCATTTT
TRBJ2-7 | TRBV29-1 | NA | few | CSARDNYYEQYF | TGCAGCGCCCGGGACAACTATTACGAGCAGTACTTC
TRBJ2-1 | TRBV10-3 | TRBD1 | NA | CAIMGDRGYNEQFF | TGTGCCATCATGGGGGACAGGGGGTACAATGAGCAGTTCTTC
TRBJ2-7 | TRBV20-1 | NA | few | CSARGWGSENYEQYF | TGCAGTGCTAGAGGTTGGGGGAGTGAAAACTACGAGCAGTACTTC
TRBJ1-1 | TRBV5-1 | NA | few | CASSSRTENTEAFF | TGCGCCAGCAGCTCCCGGACAGAGAACACTGAAGCTTTCTTT
TRBJ2-2 | TRBV10-1 | NA | NA | CASSESIGGANTGELFF | TGCGCCAGCAGTGAGTCTATCGGGGGCGCGAACACCGGGGAGCTGTTTTTT
TRBJ2-2 | TRBV7-9 | NA | NA | CASSHQAELTGELFF | TGTGCCAGCAGCCATCAGGCAGAACTCACCGGGGAGCTGTTTTTT
TRBJ2-1 | TRBV28 | TRBD2 | few | CASSFWRGGGDNEQFF | TGTGCCAGCAGTTTCTGGCGGGGGGGCGGAGACAATGAGCAGTTCTTC
TRBJ2-5 | TRBV29-1 | NA | few | CSVFPRPGGGGEETQYF | TGCAGCGTCTTTCCCCGGCCCGGGGGAGGAGGAGAAGAGACCCAGTACTTC
TRBJ2-7 | TRBV7-9 | NA | few | CASSLVPGADSYEQYF | TGTGCCAGCAGCTTAGTCCCGGGGGCGGACTCCTACGAGCAGTACTTC
TRBJ2-3 | TRBV10-3 | NA | NA | CAIKGADTQYF | TGTGCCATCAAAGGGGCAGATACGCAGTATTTT
TRBJ1-5 | TRBV12-5 | NA | NA | CASGLEDDSNQPQHF | TGTGCTAGTGGTTTGGAAGACGACAGCAATCAGCCCCAGCATTTT
TRBJ2-1 | TRBV12-3/TRBV12-4 | TRBD1 | few | CASSLAQGTGNNEQFF | TGTGCCAGCAGTTTAGCGCAGGGGACAGGGAACAATGAGCAGTTCTTC
TRBJ2-7 | TRBV6-5 | NA | NA | CASSYVIGTYEQYF | TGTGCCAGCAGTTACGTTATAGGGACCTACGAGCAGTACTTC
TRBJ2-3 | TRBV10-3 | NA | few | CAISEGSVDTQYF | TGTGCCATCAGTGAGGGTAGCGTAGATACGCAGTATTTT
TRBJ1-5 | TRBV24-1 | NA | NA | CATLTTVGHSNQPQHF | TGTGCCACCCTTACCACAGTGGGACATAGCAATCAGCCCCAGCATTTT